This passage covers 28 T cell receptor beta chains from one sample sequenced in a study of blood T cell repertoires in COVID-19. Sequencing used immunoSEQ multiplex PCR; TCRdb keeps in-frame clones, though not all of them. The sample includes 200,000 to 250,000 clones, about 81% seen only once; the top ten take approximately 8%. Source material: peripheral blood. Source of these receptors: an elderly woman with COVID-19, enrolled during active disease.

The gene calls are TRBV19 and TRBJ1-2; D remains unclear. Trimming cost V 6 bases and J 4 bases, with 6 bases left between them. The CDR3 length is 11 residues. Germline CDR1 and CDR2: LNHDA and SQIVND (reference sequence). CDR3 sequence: CASSRSYGYTF. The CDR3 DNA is TGTGCCAGTAGCCGGTCCTATGGCTACACCTTC.

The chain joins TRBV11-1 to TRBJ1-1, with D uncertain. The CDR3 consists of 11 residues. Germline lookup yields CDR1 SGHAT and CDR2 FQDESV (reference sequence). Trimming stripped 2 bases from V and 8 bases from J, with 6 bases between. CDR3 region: CASSLSTEAFF. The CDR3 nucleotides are TGTGCCAGCAGCTTAAGCACGGAAGCTTTCTTT. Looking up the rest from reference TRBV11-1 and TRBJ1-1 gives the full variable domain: EAEVAQSPRYKITEKSQAVAFWCDPISGHATLYWYRQILGQGPELLVQFQDESVVDDSQLPKDRFSAERLKGVDSTLKIQPAELGDSAMYLCASSLSTEAFFGQGTRLTVV.

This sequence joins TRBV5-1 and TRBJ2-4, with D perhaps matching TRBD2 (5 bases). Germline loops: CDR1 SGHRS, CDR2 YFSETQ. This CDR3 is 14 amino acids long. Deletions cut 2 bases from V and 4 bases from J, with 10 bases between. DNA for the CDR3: TGCGCCAGCAGCTTATTACCGGGAAAAAACATTCAGTACTTC. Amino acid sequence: CASSLLPGKNIQYF.

In DNA, the CDR3 is TGTGCCAGTAGCGGACTAGCGGGAGGAAAGCCCTACGAGCAGTACTTC. It translates to CASSGLAGGKPYEQYF. The V and J genes are TRBV19 and TRBJ2-7, with 14 bases aligning to TRBD2. The CDR3 consists of 16 residues. Germline V gene sequence: CDR1 LNHDA, CDR2 SQIVND (reference sequence). With 6 bases clipped from V and 2 bases from J, the junction kept 6 bases outside the gene matches.

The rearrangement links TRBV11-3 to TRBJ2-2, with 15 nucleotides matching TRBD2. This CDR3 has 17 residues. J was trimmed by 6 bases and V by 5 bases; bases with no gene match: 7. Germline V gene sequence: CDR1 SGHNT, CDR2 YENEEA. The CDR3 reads CASSPGLAGGLSGELFF. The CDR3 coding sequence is TGTGCCAGCAGCCCCGGACTAGCGGGGGGGCTGTCCGGGGAGCTGTTTTTT.

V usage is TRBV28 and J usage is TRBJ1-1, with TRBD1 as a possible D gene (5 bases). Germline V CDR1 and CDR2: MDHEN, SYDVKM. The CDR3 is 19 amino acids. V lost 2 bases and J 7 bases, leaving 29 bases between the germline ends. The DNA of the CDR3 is TGTGCCAGCAGTTTACAGTCCGCTCGCGGGGGGATTAGGGGTTTTGAAGCTTTCTTT. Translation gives CASSLQSARGGIRGFEAFF.

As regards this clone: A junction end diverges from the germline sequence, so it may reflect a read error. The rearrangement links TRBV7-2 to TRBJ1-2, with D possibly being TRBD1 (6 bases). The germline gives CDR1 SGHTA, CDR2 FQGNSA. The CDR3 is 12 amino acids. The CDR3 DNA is TGTGCCAGCAGCTTAAGGACAGCCGCCTGGGCCTTC. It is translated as CASSLRTAAWAF.

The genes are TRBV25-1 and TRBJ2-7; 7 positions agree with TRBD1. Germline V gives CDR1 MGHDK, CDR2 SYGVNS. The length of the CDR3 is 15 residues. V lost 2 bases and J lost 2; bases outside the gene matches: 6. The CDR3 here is CASSEAGTAAYEQYF. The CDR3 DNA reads TGTGCCAGCAGTGAAGCAGGGACAGCAGCCTACGAGCAGTACTTC.

CDR3 DNA: TGTGCCAGCAAAGGTTGGACTGCTAACTATGGCTACACCTTC. Translation: CASKGWTANYGYTF. The chain is built from TRBV28 and TRBJ1-2; D call uncertain. V was shortened by 7 bases and J by 0 bases, with 12 bases between the two germline ends. The CDR3 consists of 14 residues. Germline V gives CDR1 MDHEN, CDR2 SYDVKM.

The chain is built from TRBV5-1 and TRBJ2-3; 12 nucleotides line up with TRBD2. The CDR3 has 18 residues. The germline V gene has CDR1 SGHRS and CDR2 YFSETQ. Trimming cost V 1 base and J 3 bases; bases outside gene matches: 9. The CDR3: CASSLTVGLAGRTDTQYF. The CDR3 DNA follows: TGCGCCAGCAGCTTGACAGTTGGACTAGCGGGAAGGACAGATACGCAGTATTTT. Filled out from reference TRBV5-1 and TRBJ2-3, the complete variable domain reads KAGVTQTPRYLIKTRGQQVTLSCSPISGHRSVSWYQQTPGQGLQFLFEYFSETQRNKGNFPGRFSGRQFSNSRSEMNVSTLELGDSALYLCASSLTVGLAGRTDTQYFGPGTRLTVL.

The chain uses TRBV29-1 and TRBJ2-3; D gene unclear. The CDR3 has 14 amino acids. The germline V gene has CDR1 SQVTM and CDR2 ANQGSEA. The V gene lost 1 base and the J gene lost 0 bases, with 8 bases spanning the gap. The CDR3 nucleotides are TGCAGCGTTGAAGCCCCCAAAAGCACAGATACGCAGTATTTT. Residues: CSVEAPKSTDTQYF.

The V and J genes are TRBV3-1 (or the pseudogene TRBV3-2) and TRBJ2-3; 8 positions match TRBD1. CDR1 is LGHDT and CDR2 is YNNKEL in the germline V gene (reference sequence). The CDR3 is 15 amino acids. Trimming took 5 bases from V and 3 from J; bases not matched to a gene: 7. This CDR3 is CASSLGRGRTDTQYF. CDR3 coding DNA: TGTGCCAGCAGCTTAGGCAGGGGGCGGACAGATACGCAGTATTTT.

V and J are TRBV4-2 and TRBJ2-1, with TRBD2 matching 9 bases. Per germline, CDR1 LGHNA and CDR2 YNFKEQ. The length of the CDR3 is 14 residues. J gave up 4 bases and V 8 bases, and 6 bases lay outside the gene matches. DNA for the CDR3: TGTGCCAGCCGCCGCGGGGGGGGGTACAATGAGCAGTTCTTC. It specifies CASRRGGGYNEQFF.

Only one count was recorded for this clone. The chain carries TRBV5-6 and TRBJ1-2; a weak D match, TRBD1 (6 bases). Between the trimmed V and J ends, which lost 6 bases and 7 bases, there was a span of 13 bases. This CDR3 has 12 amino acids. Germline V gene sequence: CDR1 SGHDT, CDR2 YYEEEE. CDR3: CASIAQGSGYTF. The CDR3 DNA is TGTGCCAGCATCGCGCAGGGGTCTGGCTACACCTTC.

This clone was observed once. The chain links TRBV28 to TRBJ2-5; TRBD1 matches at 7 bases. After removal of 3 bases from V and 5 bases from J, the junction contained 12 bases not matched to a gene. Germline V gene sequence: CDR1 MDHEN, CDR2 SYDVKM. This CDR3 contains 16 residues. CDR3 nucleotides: TGTGCCAGCAGTTTTCAAGAAGCAGGGGGTAGGGAGACCCAGTACTTC. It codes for CASSFQEAGGRETQYF.

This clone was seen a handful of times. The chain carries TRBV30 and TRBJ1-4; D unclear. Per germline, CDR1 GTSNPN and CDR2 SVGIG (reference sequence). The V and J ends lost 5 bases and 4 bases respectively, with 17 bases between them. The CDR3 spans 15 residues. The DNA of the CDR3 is TGTGCCTGGTCTCGAGGAGGACGGATTAATGAAAAACTGTTTTTT. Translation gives CAWSRGGRINEKLFF.

DNA of the CDR3: TGTGCCAGCAGTTTGACAGGGGGGAGCAATCAGCCCCAGCATTTT. It codes for CASSLTGGSNQPQHF. V and J are TRBV28 and TRBJ1-5; 9 bases align to TRBD1. Germline V gives CDR1 MDHEN, CDR2 SYDVKM. The J segment lost 1 base and the V segment lost 3 bases, leaving 1 base of the junction unmatched. This CDR3 spans 15 amino acids.

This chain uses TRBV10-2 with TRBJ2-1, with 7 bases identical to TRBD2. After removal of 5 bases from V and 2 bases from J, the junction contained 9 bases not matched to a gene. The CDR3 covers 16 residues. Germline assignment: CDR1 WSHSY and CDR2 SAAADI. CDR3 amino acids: CASSFSGPVTYNEQFF. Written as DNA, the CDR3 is TGCGCCAGCAGTTTTAGCGGGCCCGTTACCTACAATGAGCAGTTCTTC.

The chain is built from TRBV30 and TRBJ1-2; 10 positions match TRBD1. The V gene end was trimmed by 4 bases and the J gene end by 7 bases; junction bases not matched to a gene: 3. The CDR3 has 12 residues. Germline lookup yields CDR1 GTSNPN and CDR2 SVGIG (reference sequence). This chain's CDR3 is CAWTTGGPGYTF. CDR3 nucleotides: TGTGCCTGGACGACAGGGGGCCCTGGCTACACCTTC. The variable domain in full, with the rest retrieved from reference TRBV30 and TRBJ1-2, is SQTIHQWPATLVQPVGSPLSLECTVEGTSNPNLYWYRQAAGRGLQLLFYSVGIGQISSEVPQNLSASRPQDRQFILSSKKLLLSDSGFYLCAWTTGGPGYTFGSGTRLTVV.

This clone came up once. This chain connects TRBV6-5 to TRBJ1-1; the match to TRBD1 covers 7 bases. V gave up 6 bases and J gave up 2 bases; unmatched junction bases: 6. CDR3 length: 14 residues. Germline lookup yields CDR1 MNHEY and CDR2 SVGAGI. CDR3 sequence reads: CASSSNRGNTEAFF. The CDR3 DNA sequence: TGTGCCAGCAGCTCTAACAGGGGAAACACTGAAGCTTTCTTT.

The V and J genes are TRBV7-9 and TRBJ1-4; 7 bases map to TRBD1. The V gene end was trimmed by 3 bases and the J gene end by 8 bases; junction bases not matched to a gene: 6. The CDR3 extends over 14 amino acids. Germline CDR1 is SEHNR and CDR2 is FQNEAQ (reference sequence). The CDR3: CASSLATGEEKLFF. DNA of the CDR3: TGTGCCAGCAGCTTGGCTACAGGGGAGGAAAAACTGTTTTTT.

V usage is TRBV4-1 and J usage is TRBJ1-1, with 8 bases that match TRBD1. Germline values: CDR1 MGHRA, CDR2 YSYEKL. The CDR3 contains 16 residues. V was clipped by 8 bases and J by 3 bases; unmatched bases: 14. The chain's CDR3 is CASRGGQGAGDTEAFF. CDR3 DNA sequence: TGCGCCAGCCGAGGGGGTCAGGGGGCAGGGGACACTGAAGCTTTCTTT.

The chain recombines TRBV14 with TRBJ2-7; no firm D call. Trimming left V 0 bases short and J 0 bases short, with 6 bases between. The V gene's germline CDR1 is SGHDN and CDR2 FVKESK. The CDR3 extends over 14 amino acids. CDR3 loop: CASSQELRSYEQYF. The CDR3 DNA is TGTGCCAGCAGCCAAGAACTTCGCTCCTACGAGCAGTACTTC. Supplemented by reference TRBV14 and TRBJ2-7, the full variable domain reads EAGVTQFPSHSVIEKGQTVTLRCDPISGHDNLYWYRRVMGKEIKFLLHFVKESKQDESGMPNNRFLAERTGGTYSTLKVQPAELEDSGVYFCASSQELRSYEQYFGPGTRLTVT.

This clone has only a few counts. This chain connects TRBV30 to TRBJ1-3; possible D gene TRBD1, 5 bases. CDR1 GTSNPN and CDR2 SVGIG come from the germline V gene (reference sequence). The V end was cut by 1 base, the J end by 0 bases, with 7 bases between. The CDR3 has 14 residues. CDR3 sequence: CAWSGQPSGNTIYF. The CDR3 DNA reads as TGTGCCTGGAGTGGACAGCCCTCTGGAAACACCATATATTTT.

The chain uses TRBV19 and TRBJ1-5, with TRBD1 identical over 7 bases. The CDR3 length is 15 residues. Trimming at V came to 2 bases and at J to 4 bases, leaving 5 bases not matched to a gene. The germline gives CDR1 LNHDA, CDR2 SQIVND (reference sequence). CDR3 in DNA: TGTGCCAGTAGTATATCAGGGGGGAGAAATCAGCCCCAGCATTTT. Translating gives CASSISGGRNQPQHF.

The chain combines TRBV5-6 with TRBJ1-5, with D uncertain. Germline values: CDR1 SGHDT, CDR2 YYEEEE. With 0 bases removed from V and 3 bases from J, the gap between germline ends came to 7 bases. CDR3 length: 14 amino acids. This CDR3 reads CASSLGGINQPQHF. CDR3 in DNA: TGTGCCAGCAGCTTGGGAGGAATCAATCAGCCCCAGCATTTT.

DNA of the CDR3: TGTGCCAGCAGTCCCGACGGCCTAGCGAAGTACTACGAGCAGTACTTC. Protein product: CASSPDGLAKYYEQYF. The rearrangement uses TRBV6-2 or TRBV6-3 and TRBJ2-7, with a possible D match to TRBD2 (6 bases). Germline CDR1 MNHEY, CDR2 SVGEGT. CDR3 size: 16 residues. V lost 5 bases and J 3 bases, leaving 20 bases between the germline ends.

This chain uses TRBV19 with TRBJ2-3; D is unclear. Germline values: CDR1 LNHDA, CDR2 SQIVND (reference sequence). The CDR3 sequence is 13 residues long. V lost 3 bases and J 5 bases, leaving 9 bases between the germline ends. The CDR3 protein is CASSMAGGDTQYF. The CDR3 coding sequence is TGTGCCAGTAGTATGGCCGGCGGAGATACGCAGTATTTT.